These 10 T cell receptor beta chains originate from one sample sequenced in a study of early T cells in non-severe SARS-CoV-2 infection (dated by TCRdb to about 2021). The library was obtained by 5' RACE. Sequenced using a NextSeq 500. Starting from the raw public reads, TCRdb applied fastp trimming at Q25, assembled clones with MiXCR and retained in-frame beta chains. Every distinct CDR3 protein forms one entry, paired with its most common genes and DNA. For this sample the table gives 55,000 to 75,000 distinct CDR3 sequences, of which roughly 8.8% were detected only once. The top ten hold approximately 1.1% of the sample. Sequenced input: whole blood. These receptors were taken from an adult who was a healthcare worker with PCR-confirmed SARS-CoV-2 infection or an uninfected control (not recorded which).

This rearrangement joins TRBV2 to TRBJ2-4; TRBD1 matches 7 bases. This CDR3 has 15 residues. J was trimmed by 0 bases and V by 10 bases; bases with no gene match: 9. Germline V gene data show CDR1 as SNHLY and CDR2 as FYNNEI. CDR3 sequence (DNA): TGTGCCACCGGAGACAGGGCGATAGCCAAAAACATTCAGTACTTC. Residues: CATGDRAIAKNIQYF.

The chain joins TRBV7-6 to TRBJ2-1, with 9 bases that match TRBD2. V lost 5 bases and J lost 4; bases outside the gene matches: 3. The germline CDR1 and CDR2 sequences are SGHVS and FNYEAQ. This CDR3 has 14 residues. The CDR3 sequence is CASSLTSGYNEQFF. In DNA form, the CDR3 reads TGTGCCAGCAGCCTGACTAGCGGATACAATGAGCAGTTCTTC.

The chain carries TRBV12-3 or TRBV12-4 and TRBJ1-1, with D possibly being TRBD1 (5 bases). The germline V and J ends were trimmed by 2 bases and 4 bases, with 11 bases remaining between them. This CDR3 region has 14 residues. In nucleotides, the CDR3 is TGTGCCAGCAGTTTATACCCAGGGTCCACTGAAGCTTTCTTT. It is translated as CASSLYPGSTEAFF.

The sample holds many counts of this clonotype. The chain joins TRBV4-2 to TRBJ1-4; D gene unclear. Germline CDR1 is LGHNA and CDR2 is YNFKEQ. This CDR3 contains 15 residues. Trimming removed 4 bases at V and 2 bases at J, with 11 bases between. CDR3 sequence: CASSRSPGTNEKLFF. The CDR3 coding sequence is TGTGCCAGCAGCCGATCACCGGGCACTAATGAAAAACTGTTTTTT.

This clonotype has just a few counts. The V call is TRBV6-2 or TRBV6-3, the J call TRBJ1-1; no clear D. CDR3 length equals 15 residues. Per germline, CDR1 MNHEY and CDR2 SVGEGT. Trimming removed 2 bases at V and 0 bases at J, with 10 bases between. This chain's CDR3 is CASSYRRSMNTEAFF. The DNA of the CDR3 is TGTGCCAGCAGTTACAGACGAAGCATGAACACTGAAGCTTTCTTT.

The J gene is TRBJ2-1, the V gene TRBV5-1, with TRBD1 as a possible D gene (6 bases). CDR3 size: 14 residues. The V end lost 0 bases, the J end lost 5 bases, and 9 bases lay between the germline ends. Germline V gives CDR1 SGHRS, CDR2 YFSETQ. CDR3 amino acids: CASSLGQGNNEQFF. The CDR3 region has the DNA TGCGCCAGCAGCTTGGGGCAGGGGAACAATGAGCAGTTCTTC.

This clonotype came up a few times. The V and J genes are TRBV12-3 or TRBV12-4 and TRBJ2-4; a possible D gene is TRBD1 (5 bases). V lost 6 bases and J 5 bases, leaving 5 bases between the germline ends. This CDR3 is built from 11 residues. The CDR3 DNA sequence: TGTGCCAGCAGCAGGGAAAACATTCAGTACTTC. This translates into CASSRENIQYF.

This clonotype was seen a handful of times. The chain carries TRBV10-3 and TRBJ2-5, with TRBD1 matching 8 bases. The junction had 5 bases not matched to a gene; V was cut back by 4 bases and J by 1 base. CDR3 length: 15 residues. CDR1 is ENHRY, CDR2 SYGVKD, per germline. CDR3 protein: CAISADRVGQETQYF. DNA for the CDR3: TGTGCCATCAGTGCGGACAGGGTTGGCCAAGAGACCCAGTACTTC.

In this sample, this clonotype turned up once. V gene TRBV12-3 or TRBV12-4 combines with J gene TRBJ2-5; unclear D gene. This CDR3 has 14 residues. V was pared by 1 base and J by 3 bases, with 9 bases between. This CDR3 reads CASSLGPQEETQYF. The CDR3 nucleotides read TGTGCCAGCAGTTTAGGCCCGCAAGAAGAGACCCAGTACTTC.

The chain joins TRBV10-3 to TRBJ2-3; TRBD2 agrees at 12 bases. The germline V gene encodes CDR1 ENHRY and CDR2 SYGVKD. This CDR3 is built from 20 residues. The ends lost 0 bases at V and 3 bases at J; junction bases unmatched: 13. CDR3 sequence: CAISESFLAGGPTDTDTQYF. The DNA for the CDR3 is TGTGCCATCAGTGAGTCGTTTCTAGCGGGGGGGCCTACTGATACAGATACGCAGTATTTT.